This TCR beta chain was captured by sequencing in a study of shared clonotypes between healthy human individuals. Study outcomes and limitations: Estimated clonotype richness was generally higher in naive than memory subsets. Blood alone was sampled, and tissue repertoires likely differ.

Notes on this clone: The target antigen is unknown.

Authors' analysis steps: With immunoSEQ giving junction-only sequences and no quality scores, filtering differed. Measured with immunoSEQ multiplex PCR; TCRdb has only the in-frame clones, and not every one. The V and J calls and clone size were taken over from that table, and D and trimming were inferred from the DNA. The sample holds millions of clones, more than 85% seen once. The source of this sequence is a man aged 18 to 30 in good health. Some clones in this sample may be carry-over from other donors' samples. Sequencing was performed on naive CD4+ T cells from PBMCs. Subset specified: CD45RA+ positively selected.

In DNA, the CDR3 is TGTGCCAGCAGCCATGAGACAGAGCAGTACTTC. This gives the protein CASSHETEQYF. The chain combines TRBV2 with TRBJ2-7; D is unclear. The V end was cut by 6 bases, the J end by 7 bases, with 10 bases between. Germline CDR1 SNHLY, CDR2 FYNNEI. The CDR3 runs to 11 residues.